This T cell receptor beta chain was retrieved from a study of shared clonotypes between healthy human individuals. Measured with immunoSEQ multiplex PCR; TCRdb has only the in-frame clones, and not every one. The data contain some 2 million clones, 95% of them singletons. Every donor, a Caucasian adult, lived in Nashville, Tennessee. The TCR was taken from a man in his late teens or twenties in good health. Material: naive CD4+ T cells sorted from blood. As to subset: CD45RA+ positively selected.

CDR3 in amino acids: CASTQTGLGNTIYF. CDR3 DNA: TGTGCCAGCACACAAACAGGACTTGGAAACACCATATATTTT. This chain connects TRBV6-5 to TRBJ1-3; weak D call: TRBD1 (5 bases). Trimming pared 7 bases from V and 3 bases from J, leaving 13 bases between. The CDR3 sequence is 14 residues long. The germline V gene encodes CDR1 MNHEY and CDR2 SVGAGI.